This T cell receptor (beta chain) was captured in a study of blood T cell repertoires in COVID-19. The data were produced by immunoSEQ multiplex PCR, yet TCRdb's version contains in-frame clones alone and is incomplete. This sample has more than 200,000 clones, with roughly 82% found just once. The CDR3 sequence is 15 residues long. Trimming took 6 bases from V and 7 from J; bases not matched to a gene: 5. Germline V gene sequence: CDR1 ENHRY, CDR2 SYGVKD. The chain is built from TRBV10-3 and TRBJ2-2; the match to TRBD2 covers 13 bases. The sample was peripheral blood. This receptor was obtained from a woman at least 80 years old with active or convalescent COVID-19. The CDR3 loop is CAIRGLAGEGGELFF. CDR3 nucleotides: TGTGCCATCAGAGGACTAGCGGGAGAAGGCGGGGAGCTGTTTTTT.